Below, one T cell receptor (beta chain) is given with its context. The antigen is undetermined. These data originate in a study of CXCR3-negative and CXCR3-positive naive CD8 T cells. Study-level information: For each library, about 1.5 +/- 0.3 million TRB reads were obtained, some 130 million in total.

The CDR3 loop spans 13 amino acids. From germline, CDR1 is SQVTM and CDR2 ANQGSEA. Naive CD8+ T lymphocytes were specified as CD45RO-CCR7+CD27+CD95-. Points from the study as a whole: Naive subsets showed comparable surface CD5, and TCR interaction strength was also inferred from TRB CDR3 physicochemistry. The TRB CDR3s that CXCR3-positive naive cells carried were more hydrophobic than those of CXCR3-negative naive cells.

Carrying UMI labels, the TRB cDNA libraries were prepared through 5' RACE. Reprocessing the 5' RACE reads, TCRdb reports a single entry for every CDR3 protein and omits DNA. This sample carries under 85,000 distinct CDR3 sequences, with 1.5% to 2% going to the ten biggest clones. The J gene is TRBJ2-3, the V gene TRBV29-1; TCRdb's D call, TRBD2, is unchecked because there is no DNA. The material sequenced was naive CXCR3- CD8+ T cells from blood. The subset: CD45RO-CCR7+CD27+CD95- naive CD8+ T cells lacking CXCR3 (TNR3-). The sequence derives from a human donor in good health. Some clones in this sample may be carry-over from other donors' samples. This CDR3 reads CSVNSAGSDTQYF.